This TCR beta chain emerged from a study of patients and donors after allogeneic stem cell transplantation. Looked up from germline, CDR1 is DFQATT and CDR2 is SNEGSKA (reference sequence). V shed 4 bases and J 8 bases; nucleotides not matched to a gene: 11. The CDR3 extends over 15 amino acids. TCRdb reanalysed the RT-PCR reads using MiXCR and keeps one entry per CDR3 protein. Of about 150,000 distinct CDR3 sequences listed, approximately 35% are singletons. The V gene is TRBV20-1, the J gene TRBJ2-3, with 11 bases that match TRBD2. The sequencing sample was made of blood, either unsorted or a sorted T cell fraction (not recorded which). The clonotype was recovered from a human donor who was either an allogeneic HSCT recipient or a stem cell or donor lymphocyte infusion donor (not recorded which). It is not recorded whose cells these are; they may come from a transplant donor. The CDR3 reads CSATSLAGGPGTQYF. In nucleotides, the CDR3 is TGCAGTGCTACCTCTTTAGCGGGGGGGCCGGGTACGCAGTATTTT.